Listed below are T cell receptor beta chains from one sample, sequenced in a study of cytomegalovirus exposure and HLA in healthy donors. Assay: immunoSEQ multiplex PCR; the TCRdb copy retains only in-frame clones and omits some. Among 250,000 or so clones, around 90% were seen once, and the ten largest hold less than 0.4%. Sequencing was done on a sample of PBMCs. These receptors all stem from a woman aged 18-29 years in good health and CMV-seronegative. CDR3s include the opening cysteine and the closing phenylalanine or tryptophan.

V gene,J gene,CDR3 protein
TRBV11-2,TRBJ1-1,CASSLGYAGAMNTEAFF
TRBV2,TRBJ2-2,CASSDKRFGELFF
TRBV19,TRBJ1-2,CASSTSPGLTYYGYTF
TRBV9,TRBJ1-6,CASSIPNKPGQGWISPLHF
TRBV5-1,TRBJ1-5,CASSLGGPSNQPQHF
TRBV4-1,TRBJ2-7,CASSQDGPREQYF
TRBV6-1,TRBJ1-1,CASSEFEGWEAFF
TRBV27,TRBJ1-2,CASSLNQGYDGYTF
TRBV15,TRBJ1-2,CATSRERLPRDRYLYGYTF
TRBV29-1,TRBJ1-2,CSVRGYYGYTF
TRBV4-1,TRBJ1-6,CASSLQPGQGSSSPLHF
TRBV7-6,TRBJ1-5,CASSLAEGTNQPQHF
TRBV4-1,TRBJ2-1,CASSQVLRGERAHGEQFF
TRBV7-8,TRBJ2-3,CASSWGGTSRGTDTQYF
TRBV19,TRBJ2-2,CASFYGELFF
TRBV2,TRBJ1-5,CASSEALGGNQPQHF
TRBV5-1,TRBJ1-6,CASSFAQGQVGSPLHF
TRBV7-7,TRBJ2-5,CASSPIAVQETQYF
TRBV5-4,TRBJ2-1,CASSLGQGYNEQFF
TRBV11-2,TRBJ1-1,CASSGRDRGHTEAFF
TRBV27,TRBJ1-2,CASSSTRGYGYTF
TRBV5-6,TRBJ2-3,CASSLRSTSASTDTQYF
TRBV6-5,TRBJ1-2,CASSYLQGLDGYTF
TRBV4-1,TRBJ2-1,CASSQSGAGGFNEQFF
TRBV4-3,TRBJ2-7,CASSVGLALYEQYF
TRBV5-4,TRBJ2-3,CASSLLAGGRTDTQYF
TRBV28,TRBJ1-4,CASSSPGQGNEKLFF
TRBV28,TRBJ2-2,CASSRGQGPGELFF
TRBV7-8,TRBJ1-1,CASREGRTNTEAFF
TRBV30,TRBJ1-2,CAWNNQGVQGYGYTF
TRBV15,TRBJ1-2,CATSRGQGNYGYTF
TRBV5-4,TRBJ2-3,CASSFGTSTDTQYF
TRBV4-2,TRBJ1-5,CASSQEQGRTGNQPQHF
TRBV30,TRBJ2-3,CAWTASGGRTDTQYF
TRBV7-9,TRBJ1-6,CASSLLVRDSPLHF
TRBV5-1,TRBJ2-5,CASSFSSAQETQYF
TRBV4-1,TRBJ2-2,CASSPTAPRGNTGELFF
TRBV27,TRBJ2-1,CASSQTLAGVVYEQFF
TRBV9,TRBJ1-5,CASSVGQGDQPQHF
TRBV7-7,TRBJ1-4,CASSLRRGGREKLFF
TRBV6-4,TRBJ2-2,CASSAGADTGELFF
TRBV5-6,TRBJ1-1,CASSLAGGLEAFF